This T cell receptor beta chain was sequenced during a study of cytomegalovirus exposure and HLA in healthy donors. Study-wide points: In a later analysis, donors in an Asian-associated ancestry cluster reportedly had fewer N-insertions in productive TCRs than the cohort mean.

V gave up 4 bases and J gave up 3 bases, with 6 bases separating them. Per the germline V gene, CDR1 is ENHRY and CDR2 is SYGVKD. CDR3 length: 13 amino acids. Of note for this clone: As yet, its antigen is unknown.

PCR employed 60 Vbeta and 13 Jbeta primers. Sequenced by immunoSEQ multiplex PCR; TCRdb stores in-frame clones only, minus some. The table shows under 250,000 clones, with 79% occurring only once. Sequences were obtained from PBMCs. V and J are TRBV10-3 and TRBJ2-2, with TRBD2 as a possible D gene (6 bases). The TCR originated in a woman in her 30s in good health and CMV-seropositive. The CDR3 coding sequence is TGTGCCATCAGTGGGAGGGACACCGGGGAGCTGTTTTTT. Amino acids: CAISGRDTGELFF.